This is a list of T cell receptor beta chains from one sample in a study of breast tumors, draining lymph nodes, adjacent tissues. TCRdb reprocessed the multiplex PCR reads via MiXCR and lists one record per CDR3 protein. The sample has tens of thousands of distinct CDR3 sequences, 23% seen once; the top ten hold approximately 8.2%. The sequenced sample was breast tumor tissue. The receptor set was obtained from a female donor with breast cancer. Some clones in this sample may be carry-over from other donors' samples. CDR3s include the opening cysteine and the closing phenylalanine or tryptophan. A D gene is named only where the DNA matches it firmly. The size entry is marked missing in some rows and otherwise reads once, few, many or a size class.

d_call	j_call	v_call	clone_size	cdr3_length	cdr3_aa	cdr3_nt
NA	TRBJ2-3	TRBV7-3	NA	14	CASSYGGNEYTQYF	TGTGCCAGCAGTTACGGGGGTAACGAATATACGCAGTATTTT
NA	TRBJ1-2	TRBV30	many	13	CAWIRELNYGYTF	TGTGCCTGGATACGGGAACTTAACTATGGCTACACCTTC
NA	TRBJ2-4	TRBV20-1	many	11	CSARDPNRLYF	TGCAGTGCTAGAGATCCAAATCGGCTGTACTTC
NA	TRBJ1-5	TRBV4-1	many	17	CASSQEKAAYSNQPQHF	TGCGCCAGCAGCCAAGAAAAGGCAGCCTATAGCAATCAGCCCCAGCATTTT
NA	TRBJ1-4	TRBV7-9	many	13	CASSPSPDEKLFF	TGTGCCAGCAGCCCCTCACCAGATGAAAAACTGTTTTTT
NA	TRBJ1-2	TRBV15	many	15	CATSRDLDSNYGYTF	TGTGCCACCAGCAGAGATCTTGACAGTAACTATGGCTACACCTTC
TRBD2	TRBJ2-7	TRBV5-6	NA	15	CASSSVTGGPYEQYF	TGTGCCAGCAGCTCCGTAACGGGAGGGCCCTACGAGCAGTACTTC
NA	TRBJ1-2	TRBV19	many	11	CASRRDYGYTF	TGTGCCAGTCGTCGAGACTATGGCTACACCTTC
NA	TRBJ2-7	TRBV20-1	many	15	CSAIEGTRTLYEQYF	TGCAGTGCTATCGAAGGGACAAGGACTTTGTACGAGCAGTACTTC
TRBD2	TRBJ2-2	TRBV12-3/TRBV12-4	many	16	CASSFRQAGVTGELFF	TGTGCCAGCAGTTTCCGTCAAGCGGGAGTCACCGGGGAGCTGTTTTTT
NA	TRBJ1-1	TRBV6-6	few	15	CASGKTGGLSTEAFF	TGTGCCAGCGGGAAAACTGGGGGGCTTAGCACTGAAGCTTTCTTT
NA	TRBJ2-5	TRBV19	NA	14	CASSAGQWLGTQYF	TGTGCCAGTAGCGCGGGACAGTGGTTGGGGACCCAGTACTTC
NA	TRBJ2-2	TRBV20-1	NA	16	CSAQAPTTGNTGELFF	TGCAGTGCCCAAGCCCCTACGACAGGGAACACCGGGGAGCTGTTTTTT
TRBD1	TRBJ2-7	TRBV5-4	many	14	CASSGGQGLDEQYF	TGTGCCAGCAGCGGGGGACAGGGTCTGGACGAGCAGTACTTC
NA	TRBJ1-2	TRBV2	many	14	CASSDYPGGDGYTF	TGTGCCAGCAGTGATTACCCCGGGGGGGATGGCTACACCTTC
NA	TRBJ1-4	TRBV18	few	17	CASSPRAGRGENEKLFF	TGTGCCAGCTCACCACGTGCTGGGAGAGGGGAGAATGAAAAACTGTTTTTT
NA	TRBJ1-2	TRBV9	many	14	CASSASSRDYGYTF	TGTGCCAGCAGCGCAAGCAGCAGGGACTATGGCTACACCTTC
NA	TRBJ2-5	TRBV3-1	many	12	CASSPGYETQYF	TGTGCCAGCAGCCCAGGGTACGAGACCCAGTACTTC
NA	TRBJ2-5	TRBV27	many	13	CASRMVVSGTQYF	TGTGCCAGCAGGATGGTAGTTAGCGGGACCCAGTACTTC
NA	TRBJ2-2	TRBV6-5	few	15	CASSARDSGTGELFF	TGTGCCAGCAGTGCTCGGGACAGCGGGACCGGGGAGCTGTTTTTT
NA	TRBJ2-1	TRBV5-1	many	11	CASSLQGLEFF	TGCGCCAGCAGCTTGCAAGGGTTGGAGTTCTTC
NA	TRBJ2-3	TRBV11-2	many	12	CASSLDRDTQYF	TGTGCCAGCAGCTTAGATCGGGATACGCAGTATTTT
TRBD1	TRBJ1-2	TRBV12-3/TRBV12-4	many	16	CASSLSGTERGNGYTF	TGTGCCAGCAGTTTATCGGGGACAGAAAGAGGCAACGGCTACACCTTC
TRBD2	TRBJ2-1	TRBV12-3/TRBV12-4	NA	15	CASSPASGVYNEQFF	TGTGCCAGCAGTCCTGCTAGCGGGGTTTACAATGAGCAGTTCTTC
NA	TRBJ2-7	TRBV12-3/TRBV12-4	many	14	CASSFGAGTYEQYF	TGTGCCAGCAGTTTCGGTGCAGGGACCTACGAGCAGTACTTC
NA	TRBJ2-7	TRBV28	NA	14	CASTDIRGSYEQYF	TGTGCCAGCACTGATATCCGGGGGTCCTACGAGCAGTACTTC
TRBD2	TRBJ2-3	TRBV30	few	15	CAWSSGLAGSDTQYF	TGTGCCTGGAGCTCGGGACTAGCTGGCTCAGATACGCAGTATTTT
NA	TRBJ2-7	TRBV27	many	10	CASHRDEQYF	TGTGCCAGCCACCGGGACGAGCAGTACTTC
TRBD2	TRBJ2-1	TRBV20-1	many	16	CSARVSSGRVPSEQFF	TGCAGTGCTAGAGTCAGTAGCGGGAGGGTTCCTAGTGAGCAGTTCTTC
NA	TRBJ1-6	TRBV14	NA	15	CASSQDSSYNSPLHF	TGTGCCAGCAGCCAAGACAGCTCCTATAATTCACCCCTCCACTTT
NA	TRBJ1-2	TRBV7-9	many	13	CASSPRDLRGYTF	TGTGCCAGCAGCCCCAGGGATTTAAGGGGCTACACCTTC
NA	TRBJ1-6	TRBV5-8	many	16	CASTRDPKYRNSPLHF	TGTGCCAGCACCCGGGACCCCAAGTATCGGAATTCACCCCTCCACTTT
NA	TRBJ1-5	TRBV20-1	many	16	CSARVGGAYSNQPQHF	TGCAGTGCTAGAGTGGGAGGGGCCTATAGCAATCAGCCCCAGCATTTT
NA	TRBJ2-7	TRBV30	many	13	CAWSSQGRNEQYF	TGTGCCTGGAGTTCACAGGGACGGAACGAGCAGTACTTC
NA	TRBJ2-3	TRBV20-1	many	16	CSARDLSLTGLDTQYF	TGCAGTGCTAGAGATCTGAGTCTCACGGGGCTAGATACGCAGTATTTT
NA	TRBJ1-5	TRBV7-9	many	15	CASSLGHGPNQPQHF	TGTGCCAGCAGCTTAGGTCACGGACCCAATCAGCCCCAGCATTTT
NA	TRBJ1-3	TRBV19	many	11	CASKQGNTIYF	TGTGCCAGTAAGCAGGGAAACACCATATATTTT
NA	TRBJ2-7	TRBV7-2	many	15	CASSLATGLPYEQYF	TGTGCCAGCAGCTTAGCGACAGGCCTGCCCTACGAGCAGTACTTC
TRBD1	TRBJ1-5	TRBV30	many	12	CAWGQDNQPQHF	TGTGCCTGGGGACAGGATAATCAGCCCCAGCATTTT
NA	TRBJ1-2	TRBV18	many	15	CASSPGPTLQYGYTF	TGTGCCAGCTCACCGGGGCCAACACTGCAATATGGCTACACCTTC
TRBD1	TRBJ2-7	TRBV27	many	13	CASSLPGTGRQYF	TGTGCCAGCAGTTTACCCGGGACAGGGAGGCAGTACTTC
TRBD2	TRBJ2-1	TRBV10-3	many	16	CAISESSGRINLKQFF	TGTGCCATCAGTGAGTCTAGCGGGAGGATAAACCTCAAGCAGTTCTTC
NA	TRBJ1-1	TRBV29-1	NA	12	CSVEEGYTEAFF	TGCAGCGTTGAAGAAGGCTACACTGAAGCTTTCTTT
NA	TRBJ1-6	TRBV28	NA	15	CASSFWRQNNSPLHF	TGTGCCAGCAGTTTCTGGAGGCAAAATAATTCACCCCTCCACTTT
TRBD2	TRBJ2-3	TRBV19	many	16	CASSELAGPLTDTQYF	TGTGCCAGTAGTGAACTAGCGGGGCCTCTCACAGATACGCAGTATTTT
TRBD1	TRBJ1-4	TRBV10-3	many	15	CAISETGGVGEKLFF	TGTGCCATCAGTGAGACAGGGGGTGTGGGTGAAAAACTGTTTTTT
NA	TRBJ2-1	TRBV6-2/TRBV6-3	NA	15	CASSLTRGRHNEQFF	TGTGCCAGCAGTTTAACTCGGGGTAGGCACAATGAGCAGTTCTTC
TRBD2	TRBJ2-3	TRBV10-1	many	15	CATKRNSGSADTQYF	TGCGCCACCAAGAGAAATAGCGGGAGCGCAGATACGCAGTATTTT
NA	TRBJ1-3	TRBV6-5	many	15	CASSPPGGTGNTIYF	TGTGCCAGCAGCCCCCCAGGAGGGACTGGAAACACCATATATTTT
NA	TRBJ1-5	TRBV28	NA	17	CASSRAGGGGQNQPQHF	TGTGCCAGCAGCCGGGCTGGTGGGGGGGGGCAGAATCAGCCCCAGCATTTT
NA	TRBJ1-5	TRBV6-6	many	13	CASSPGRNQPQHF	TGTGCCAGCAGTCCAGGACGCAATCAGCCCCAGCATTTT
TRBD2	TRBJ2-3	TRBV20-1	NA	14	CSARERLAADTQYF	TGCAGTGCTAGAGAACGACTAGCAGCTGATACGCAGTATTTT
NA	TRBJ1-6	TRBV3-1	many	15	CASSQGSSYNSPLHF	TGTGCCAGCAGCCAAGGGAGCTCCTATAATTCACCCCTCCACTTT
NA	TRBJ2-7	TRBV6-1	many	13	CASDLSPYYEQYF	TGTGCCAGCGATTTATCCCCTTACTACGAGCAGTACTTC
NA	TRBJ1-5	TRBV19	many	15	CASSIGRGVYQPQHF	TGTGCCAGTAGTATAGGACGAGGGGTGTATCAGCCCCAGCATTTT
NA	TRBJ1-5	TRBV6-6	many	15	CASSYSGSSNQPQHF	TGTGCCAGCAGTTACTCGGGCAGTAGCAATCAGCCCCAGCATTTT
TRBD2	TRBJ2-7	TRBV2	many	12	CASKRGNYEQYF	TGTGCCAGCAAGCGGGGAAACTACGAGCAGTACTTC
NA	TRBJ1-3	TRBV6-1	many	14	CASRRASSGNTIYF	TGTGCCTCCCGGAGAGCGTCTTCTGGAAACACCATATATTTT
NA	TRBJ2-4	TRBV2	NA	13	CASRAGTQNIQYF	TGTGCCAGCAGAGCCGGGACCCAAAACATTCAGTACTTC
TRBD2	TRBJ2-1	TRBV7-9	few	16	CASSPLAGGSYNEQFF	TGTGCCAGCAGCCCACTAGCGGGGGGTTCCTACAATGAGCAGTTCTTC